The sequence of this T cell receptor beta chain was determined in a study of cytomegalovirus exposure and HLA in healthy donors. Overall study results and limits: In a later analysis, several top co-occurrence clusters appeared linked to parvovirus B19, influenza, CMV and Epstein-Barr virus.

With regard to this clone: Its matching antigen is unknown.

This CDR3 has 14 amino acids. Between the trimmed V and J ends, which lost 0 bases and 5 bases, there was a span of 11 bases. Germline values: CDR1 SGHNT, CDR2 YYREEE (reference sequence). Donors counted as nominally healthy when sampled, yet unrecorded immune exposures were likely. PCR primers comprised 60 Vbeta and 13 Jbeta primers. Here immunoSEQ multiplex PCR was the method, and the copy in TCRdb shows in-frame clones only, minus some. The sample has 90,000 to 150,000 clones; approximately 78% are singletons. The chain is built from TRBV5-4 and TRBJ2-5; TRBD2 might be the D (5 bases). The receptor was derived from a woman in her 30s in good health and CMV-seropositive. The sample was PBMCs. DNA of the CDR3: TGTGCCAGCAGCTTGGGAGGGAGTACGGAGACCCAGTACTTC. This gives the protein CASSLGGSTETQYF. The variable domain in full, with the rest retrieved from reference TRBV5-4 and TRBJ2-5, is ETGVTQSPTHLIKTRGQQVTLRCSSQSGHNTVSWYQQALGQGPQFIFQYYREEENGRGNFPPRFSGLQFPNYSSELNVNALELDDSALYLCASSLGGSTETQYFGPGTRLLVL.